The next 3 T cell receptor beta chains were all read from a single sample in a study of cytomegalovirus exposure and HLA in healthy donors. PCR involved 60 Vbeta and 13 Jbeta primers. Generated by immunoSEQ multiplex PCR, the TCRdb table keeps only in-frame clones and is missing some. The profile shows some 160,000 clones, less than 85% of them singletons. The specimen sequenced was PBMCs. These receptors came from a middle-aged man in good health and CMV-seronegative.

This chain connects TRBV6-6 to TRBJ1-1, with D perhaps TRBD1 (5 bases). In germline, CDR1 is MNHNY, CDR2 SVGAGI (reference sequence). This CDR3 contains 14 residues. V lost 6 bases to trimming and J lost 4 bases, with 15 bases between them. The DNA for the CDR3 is TGTGCCAGCAGCGCAGGGTTTATGAGCACTGAAGCTTTCTTT. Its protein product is CASSAGFMSTEAFF.

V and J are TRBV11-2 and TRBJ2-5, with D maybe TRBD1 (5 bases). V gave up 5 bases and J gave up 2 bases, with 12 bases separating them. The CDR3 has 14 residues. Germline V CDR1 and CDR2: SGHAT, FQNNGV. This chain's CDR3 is CASSLGAIQETQYF. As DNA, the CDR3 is TGTGCCAGCAGCCTAGGGGCAATACAAGAGACCCAGTACTTC.

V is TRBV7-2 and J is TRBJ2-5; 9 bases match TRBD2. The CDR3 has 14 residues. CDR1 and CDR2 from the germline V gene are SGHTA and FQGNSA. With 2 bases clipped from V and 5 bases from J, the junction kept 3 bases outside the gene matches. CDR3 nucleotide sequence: TGTGCCAGCAGCTTACTCGCGGGGGGGGAGACCCAGTACTTC. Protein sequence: CASSLLAGGETQYF.